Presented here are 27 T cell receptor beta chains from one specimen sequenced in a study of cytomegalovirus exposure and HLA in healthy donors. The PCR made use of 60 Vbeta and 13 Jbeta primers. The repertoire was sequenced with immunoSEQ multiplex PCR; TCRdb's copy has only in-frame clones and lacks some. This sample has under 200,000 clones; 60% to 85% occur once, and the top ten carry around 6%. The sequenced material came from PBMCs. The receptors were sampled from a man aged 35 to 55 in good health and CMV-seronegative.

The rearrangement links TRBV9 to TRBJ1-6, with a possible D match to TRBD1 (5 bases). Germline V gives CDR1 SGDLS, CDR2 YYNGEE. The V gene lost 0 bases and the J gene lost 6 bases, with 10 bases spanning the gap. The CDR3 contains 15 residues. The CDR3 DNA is TGTGCCAGCAGCGTAGAAGGGGCTCTTAATTCACCCCTCCACTTT. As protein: CASSVEGALNSPLHF.

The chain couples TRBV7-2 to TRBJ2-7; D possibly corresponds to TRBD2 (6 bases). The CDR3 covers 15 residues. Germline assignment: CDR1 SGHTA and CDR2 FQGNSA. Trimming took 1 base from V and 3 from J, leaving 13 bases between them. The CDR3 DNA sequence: TGTGCCAGCAGCTTAGTCGGGGGACCGAACTACGAGCAGTACTTC. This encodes CASSLVGGPNYEQYF.

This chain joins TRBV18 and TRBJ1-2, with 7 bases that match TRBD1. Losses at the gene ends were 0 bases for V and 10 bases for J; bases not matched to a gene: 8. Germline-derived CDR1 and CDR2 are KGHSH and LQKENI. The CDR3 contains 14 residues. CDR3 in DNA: TGTGCCAGCTCACCACCGGACAGGACCGAAAACTACACCTTC. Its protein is CASSPPDRTENYTF.

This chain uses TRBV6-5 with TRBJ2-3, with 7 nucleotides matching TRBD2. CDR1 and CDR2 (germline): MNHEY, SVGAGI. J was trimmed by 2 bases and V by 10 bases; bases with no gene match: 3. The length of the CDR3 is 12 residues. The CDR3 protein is CAIGTNTDTQYF. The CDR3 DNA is TGTGCCATCGGGACTAACACAGATACGCAGTATTTT.

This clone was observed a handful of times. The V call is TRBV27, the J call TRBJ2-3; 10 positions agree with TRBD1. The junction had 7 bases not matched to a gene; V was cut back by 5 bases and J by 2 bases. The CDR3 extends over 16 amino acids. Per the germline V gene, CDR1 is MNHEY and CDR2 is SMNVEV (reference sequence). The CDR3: CASSPRQGAVTDTQYF. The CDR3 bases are TGTGCCAGCAGTCCACGACAGGGGGCGGTCACAGATACGCAGTATTTT.

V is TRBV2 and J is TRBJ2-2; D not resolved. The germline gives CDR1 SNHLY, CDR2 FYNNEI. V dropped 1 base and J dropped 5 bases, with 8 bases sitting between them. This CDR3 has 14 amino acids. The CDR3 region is CASSEGLRTGELFF. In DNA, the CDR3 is TGTGCCAGCAGTGAAGGCCTACGGACCGGGGAGCTGTTTTTT.

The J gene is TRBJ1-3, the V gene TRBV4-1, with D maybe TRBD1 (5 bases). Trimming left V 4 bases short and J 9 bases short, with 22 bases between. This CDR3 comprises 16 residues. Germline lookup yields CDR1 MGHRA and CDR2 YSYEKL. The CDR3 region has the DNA TGCGCCAGCAGCCGCTCAAGGCAGGGCGGAGAAGGCACCATATATTTT. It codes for CASSRSRQGGEGTIYF.

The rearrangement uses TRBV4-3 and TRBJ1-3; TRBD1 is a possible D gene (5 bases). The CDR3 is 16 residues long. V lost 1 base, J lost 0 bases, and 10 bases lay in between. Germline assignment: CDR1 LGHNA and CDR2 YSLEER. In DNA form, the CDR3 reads TGCGCCAGCAGCCAAGGAACAGGAAGCTCTGGAAACACCATATATTTT. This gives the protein CASSQGTGSSGNTIYF.

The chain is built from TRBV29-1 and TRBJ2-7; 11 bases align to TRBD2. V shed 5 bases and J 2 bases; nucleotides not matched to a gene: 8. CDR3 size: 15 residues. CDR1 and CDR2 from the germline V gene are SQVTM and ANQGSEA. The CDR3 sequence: CSVPKTSGTPYEQYF. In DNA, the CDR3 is TGCAGCGTTCCTAAGACTAGCGGGACCCCCTACGAGCAGTACTTC.

DNA for the CDR3: TGTGCCAGCAGTTTACTAGCGTATGAGCAGTTCTTC. Encoded protein: CASSLLAYEQFF. The V call is TRBV11-2, the J call TRBJ2-1, with 7 bases fitting TRBD2. Germline V lookup: CDR1 SGHAT, CDR2 FQNNGV. There are 12 residues in the CDR3. V was pared by 6 bases and J by 8 bases, with 4 bases of the junction left unmatched.

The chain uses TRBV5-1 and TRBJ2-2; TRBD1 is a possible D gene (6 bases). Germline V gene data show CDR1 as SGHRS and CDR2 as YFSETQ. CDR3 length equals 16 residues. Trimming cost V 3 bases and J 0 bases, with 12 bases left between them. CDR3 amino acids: CASSSGDKPNTGELFF. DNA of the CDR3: TGCGCCAGCAGCTCAGGGGACAAACCGAACACCGGGGAGCTGTTTTTT.

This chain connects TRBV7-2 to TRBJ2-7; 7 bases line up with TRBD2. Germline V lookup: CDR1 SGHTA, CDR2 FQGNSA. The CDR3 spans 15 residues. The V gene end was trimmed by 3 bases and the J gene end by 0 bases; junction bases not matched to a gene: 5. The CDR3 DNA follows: TGTGCCAGCAGCTTTCTTAGCGGGTTCTCCTACGAGCAGTACTTC. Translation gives CASSFLSGFSYEQYF.

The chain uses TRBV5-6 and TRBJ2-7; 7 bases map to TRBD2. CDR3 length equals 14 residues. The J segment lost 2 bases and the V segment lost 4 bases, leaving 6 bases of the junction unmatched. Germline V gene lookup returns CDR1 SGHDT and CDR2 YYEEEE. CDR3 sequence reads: CASSLRLAPYEQYF. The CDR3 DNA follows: TGTGCCAGCAGCCTACGACTAGCACCCTACGAGCAGTACTTC.

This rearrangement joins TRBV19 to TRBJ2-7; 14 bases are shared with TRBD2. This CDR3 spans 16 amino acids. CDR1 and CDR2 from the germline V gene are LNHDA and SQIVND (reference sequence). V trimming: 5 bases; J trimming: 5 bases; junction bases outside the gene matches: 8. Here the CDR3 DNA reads TGTGCCAGTAGTGCCTTGATGGGACTAGCGGGAGACGAGCAGTACTTC. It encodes CASSALMGLAGDEQYF.

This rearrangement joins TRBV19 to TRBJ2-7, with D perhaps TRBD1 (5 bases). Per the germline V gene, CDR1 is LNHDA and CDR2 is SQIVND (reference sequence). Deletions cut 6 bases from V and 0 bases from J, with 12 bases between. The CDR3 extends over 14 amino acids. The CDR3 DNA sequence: TGTGCCAGTAGGCGCCAAACAGGCTCCTACGAGCAGTACTTC. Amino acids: CASRRQTGSYEQYF.

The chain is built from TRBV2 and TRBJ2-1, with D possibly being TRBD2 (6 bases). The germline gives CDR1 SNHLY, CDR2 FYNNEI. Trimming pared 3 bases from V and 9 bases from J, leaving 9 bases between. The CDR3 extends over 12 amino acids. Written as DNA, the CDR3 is TGTGCCAGCAGTGAGCGGGGCCTTGAGCAGTTCTTC. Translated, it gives CASSERGLEQFF.

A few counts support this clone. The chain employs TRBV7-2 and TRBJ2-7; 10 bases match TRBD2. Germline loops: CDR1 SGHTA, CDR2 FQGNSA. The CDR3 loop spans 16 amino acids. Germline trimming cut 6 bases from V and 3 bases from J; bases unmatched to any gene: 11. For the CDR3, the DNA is TGTGCCAGCAGTAAGCCTCCGGGACTAGCGATCTACGAGCAGTACTTC. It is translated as CASSKPPGLAIYEQYF.

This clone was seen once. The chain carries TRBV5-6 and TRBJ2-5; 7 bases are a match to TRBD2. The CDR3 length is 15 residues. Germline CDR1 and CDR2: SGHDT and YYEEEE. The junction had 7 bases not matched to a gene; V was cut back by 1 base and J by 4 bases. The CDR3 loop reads CASSLWGGASETQYF. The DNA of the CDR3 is TGTGCCAGCAGCTTGTGGGGGGGAGCGTCAGAGACCCAGTACTTC.

The CDR3 is CASRDSSYEQYF. CDR3 nucleotides: TGTGCCAGCAGGGACTCCTCCTACGAGCAGTACTTC. This chain uses TRBV6-1 with TRBJ2-7; perhaps TRBD2 as D (5 bases). Germline CDR1 MNHNS, CDR2 SASEGT. The CDR3 totals 12 residues. The V gene lost 6 bases and the J gene lost 0 bases, with 6 bases spanning the gap.

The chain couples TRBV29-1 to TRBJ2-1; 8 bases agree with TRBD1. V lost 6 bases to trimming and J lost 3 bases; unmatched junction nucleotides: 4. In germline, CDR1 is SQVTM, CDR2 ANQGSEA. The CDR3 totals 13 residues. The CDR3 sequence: CSVGQGFYNEQFF. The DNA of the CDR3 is TGCAGCGTAGGACAGGGATTCTACAATGAGCAGTTCTTC.

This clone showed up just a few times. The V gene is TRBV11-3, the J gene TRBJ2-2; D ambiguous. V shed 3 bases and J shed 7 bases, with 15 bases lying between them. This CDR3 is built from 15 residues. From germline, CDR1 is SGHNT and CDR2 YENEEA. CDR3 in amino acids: CASSFDFGPLGELFF. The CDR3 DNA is TGTGCCAGCAGCTTTGACTTTGGCCCACTCGGGGAGCTGTTTTTT.

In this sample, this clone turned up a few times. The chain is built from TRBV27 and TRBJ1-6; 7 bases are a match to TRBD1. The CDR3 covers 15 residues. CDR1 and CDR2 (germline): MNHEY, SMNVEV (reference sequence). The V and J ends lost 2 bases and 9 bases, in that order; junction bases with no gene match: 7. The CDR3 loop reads CASSLAETGTSPLHF. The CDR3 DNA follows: TGTGCCAGCAGTTTAGCCGAGACAGGGACTTCACCCCTCCACTTT.

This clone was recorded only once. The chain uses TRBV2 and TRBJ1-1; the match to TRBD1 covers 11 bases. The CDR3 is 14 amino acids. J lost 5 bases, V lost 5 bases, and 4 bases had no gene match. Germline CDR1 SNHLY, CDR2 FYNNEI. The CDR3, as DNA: TGTGCCAGCAGTCGGGACAGGGGGTTAACTGAAGCTTTCTTT. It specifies CASSRDRGLTEAFF.

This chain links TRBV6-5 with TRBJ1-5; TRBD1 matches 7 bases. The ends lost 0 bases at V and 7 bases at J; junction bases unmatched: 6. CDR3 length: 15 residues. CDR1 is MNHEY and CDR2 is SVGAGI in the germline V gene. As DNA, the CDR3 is TGTGCCAGCAGTTACTCAGGGGACAGAGGACAGCCCCAGCATTTT. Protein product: CASSYSGDRGQPQHF.

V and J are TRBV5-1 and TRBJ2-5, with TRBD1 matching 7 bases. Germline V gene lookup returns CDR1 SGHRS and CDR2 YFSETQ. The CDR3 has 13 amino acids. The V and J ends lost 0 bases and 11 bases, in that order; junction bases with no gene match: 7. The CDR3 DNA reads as TGCGCCAGCAGCTTGGCTAGGGGGCGAGAGCAGTACTTC. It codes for CASSLARGREQYF. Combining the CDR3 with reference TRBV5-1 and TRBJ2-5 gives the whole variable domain KAGVTQTPRYLIKTRGQQVTLSCSPISGHRSVSWYQQTPGQGLQFLFEYFSETQRNKGNFPGRFSGRQFSNSRSEMNVSTLELGDSALYLCASSLARGREQYFGPGTRLLVL.

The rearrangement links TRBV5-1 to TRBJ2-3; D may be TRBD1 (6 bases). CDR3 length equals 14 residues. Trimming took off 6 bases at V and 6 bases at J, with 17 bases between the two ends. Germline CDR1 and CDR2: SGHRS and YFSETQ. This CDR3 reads CASTQGVLGDTQYF. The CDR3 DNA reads TGCGCCAGCACACAGGGAGTTTTGGGGGATACGCAGTATTTT.

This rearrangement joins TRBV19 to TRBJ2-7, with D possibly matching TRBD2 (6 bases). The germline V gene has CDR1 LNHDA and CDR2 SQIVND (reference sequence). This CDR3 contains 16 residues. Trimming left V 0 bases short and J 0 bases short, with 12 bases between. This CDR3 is CASSIDGRRGSYEQYF. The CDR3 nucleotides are TGTGCCAGTAGTATAGATGGTCGGCGGGGCTCCTACGAGCAGTACTTC.